These T cell receptor beta chains were read from a single sample in a study of human T cells and chemical hapten exposure. MiXCR, run by TCRdb on the RACE reads, gives a single entry per CDR3 protein. The sample records just under 40,000 distinct CDR3 sequences, 9.5% to 15% being singletons. Sequencing was performed on whole blood, taken in connection with sensitization to the hapten diphenylcyclopropenone (DPC). These receptors came from a woman aged 40 to 50 with alopecia areata. Some clones in this sample may be carry-over from other donors' samples. The CDR3 runs from the conserved cysteine through the conserved F or W. The order of the fields is clone size, J gene, V gene, D gene, CDR3 DNA, CDR3 protein. D genes are given only for firm matches. Clone size, where shown, is once, few, many, or a class for clones that have expanded.

abundance: many
j_gene: TRBJ1-4
v_gene: TRBV7-9
d_gene: TRBD1
CDR3nt: TGTGCCAGCAGCCCTATCAGGGGGCTAGGGGATGAAAAACTGTTTTTT
CDR3aa: CASSPIRGLGDEKLFF

abundance: few
j_gene: TRBJ2-7
v_gene: TRBV28
d_gene: TRBD1
CDR3nt: TGTGCCAGCAGTCCACGACAGGGAGTCGCGTACGAGCAGTACTTC
CDR3aa: CASSPRQGVAYEQYF

abundance: many
j_gene: TRBJ2-5
v_gene: TRBV18
d_gene: TRBD2
CDR3nt: TGTGCCAGCTCACCAGATCCTAGCGGGGTTCAAGAGACCCAGTACTTC
CDR3aa: CASSPDPSGVQETQYF

abundance: many
j_gene: TRBJ2-1
v_gene: TRBV19
d_gene: .
CDR3nt: TGTGCCAGTAGTATTCGGGGAAGGGTCGATGAGCAGTTCTTC
CDR3aa: CASSIRGRVDEQFF

abundance: few
j_gene: TRBJ1-2
v_gene: TRBV9
d_gene: .
CDR3nt: TGTGCCAGCAGCGTAGGTGGGGGAGCGACCAACTATGGCTACACCTTC
CDR3aa: CASSVGGGATNYGYTF

abundance: .
j_gene: TRBJ2-4
v_gene: TRBV7-2
d_gene: .
CDR3nt: TGTGCCAGCAGCCTCGACGGACTAGCCAAAAACATTCAGTACTTC
CDR3aa: CASSLDGLAKNIQYF

abundance: .
j_gene: TRBJ2-7
v_gene: TRBV28
d_gene: TRBD2
CDR3nt: TGTGCCAGCATGGTAGCGGGGGAATACGAGCAGTACTTC
CDR3aa: CASMVAGEYEQYF

abundance: .
j_gene: TRBJ2-1
v_gene: TRBV9
d_gene: .
CDR3nt: TGTGCCAGCAGCGGATTGAGTGTGATGGATGAGCAGTTCTTC
CDR3aa: CASSGLSVMDEQFF

abundance: few
j_gene: TRBJ2-1
v_gene: TRBV29-1
d_gene: TRBD1
CDR3nt: TGCAGCGTTCGGTCGGGACAGGGAAACAATGAGCAGTTCTTC
CDR3aa: CSVRSGQGNNEQFF

abundance: few
j_gene: TRBJ1-2
v_gene: TRBV25-1
d_gene: .
CDR3nt: TGTGCCAGCAGTGAATGGGCGGGCTACACCTTC
CDR3aa: CASSEWAGYTF

abundance: many
j_gene: TRBJ2-7
v_gene: TRBV5-1
d_gene: TRBD2
CDR3nt: TGCGCCAGCAGCCAGACTAGCGGATCCTACGAGCAGTACTTC
CDR3aa: CASSQTSGSYEQYF

abundance: few
j_gene: TRBJ2-2
v_gene: TRBV6-4
d_gene: TRBD2
CDR3nt: TGTGCCAGCAGTGACTCTACTAGCGGGAAAATCGGGGAGCTGTTTTTT
CDR3aa: CASSDSTSGKIGELFF

abundance: many
j_gene: TRBJ1-5
v_gene: TRBV29-1
d_gene: TRBD1
CDR3nt: TGCAGCGTCGGGACAGGGAATCAGCCCCAGCATTTT
CDR3aa: CSVGTGNQPQHF

abundance: .
j_gene: TRBJ2-1
v_gene: TRBV27
d_gene: .
CDR3nt: TGTGCCAGCAGTTTTGTTACAAGTGTAAGCCACAATGAGCAGTTCTTC
CDR3aa: CASSFVTSVSHNEQFF

abundance: .
j_gene: TRBJ1-1
v_gene: TRBV18
d_gene: .
CDR3nt: TGTGCCAGCTCACCCGGGGCAGGGAACACTGAAGCTTTCTTT
CDR3aa: CASSPGAGNTEAFF

abundance: many
j_gene: TRBJ1-2
v_gene: TRBV19
d_gene: .
CDR3nt: TGTGCCAGTAGCTGGCAGAGTAACTATGGCTACACCTTC
CDR3aa: CASSWQSNYGYTF

abundance: few
j_gene: TRBJ2-7
v_gene: TRBV21-1
d_gene: .
CDR3nt: TGTGCCAGCAGCAAACAGAACTGGGACGAGCAGTACTTC
CDR3aa: CASSKQNWDEQYF

abundance: many
j_gene: TRBJ2-7
v_gene: TRBV7-2
d_gene: .
CDR3nt: TGTGCCAGCAGCTTCGATTACGAGCAGTACTTC
CDR3aa: CASSFDYEQYF

abundance: few
j_gene: TRBJ1-1
v_gene: TRBV29-1
d_gene: .
CDR3nt: TGCAGCGTTGAGGTACAGGGTGGAGTCACTGAAGCTTTCTTT
CDR3aa: CSVEVQGGVTEAFF

abundance: few
j_gene: TRBJ1-1
v_gene: TRBV9
d_gene: .
CDR3nt: TGTGCCAGCAGCGTCGAGGGGGACGCCAGCAAAGCTTTCTTT
CDR3aa: CASSVEGDASKAFF

abundance: few
j_gene: TRBJ2-3
v_gene: TRBV7-2
d_gene: .
CDR3nt: TGTGCCAGCAGCTGGGACACAGATACGCAGTATTTT
CDR3aa: CASSWDTDTQYF

abundance: many
j_gene: TRBJ2-4
v_gene: TRBV20-1
d_gene: .
CDR3nt: TGCAGTACTAGCCGAGACCCCTCATTGGGGACCAAAAACATTCAGTACTTC
CDR3aa: CSTSRDPSLGTKNIQYF

abundance: many
j_gene: TRBJ2-1
v_gene: TRBV7-2
d_gene: TRBD2
CDR3nt: TGTGCCAGCAGCTATAGCCGACTAGCGGGGGGATACAATGAGCAGTTCTTC
CDR3aa: CASSYSRLAGGYNEQFF

abundance: .
j_gene: TRBJ2-5
v_gene: TRBV7-2
d_gene: .
CDR3nt: TGTGCCAGCAGCTTAGGGGGGGACCGGGAGACCCAGTACTTC
CDR3aa: CASSLGGDRETQYF

abundance: .
j_gene: TRBJ2-3
v_gene: TRBV28
d_gene: TRBD1
CDR3nt: TGTGCCAGCAGTTTAAGCAGGGGGCCTGTCACAGATACGCAGTATTTT
CDR3aa: CASSLSRGPVTDTQYF

abundance: few
j_gene: TRBJ2-5
v_gene: TRBV28
d_gene: .
CDR3nt: TGTGCCGGTGGAGGGAGTCAGACCCAGTACTTC
CDR3aa: CAGGGSQTQYF

abundance: many
j_gene: TRBJ2-3
v_gene: TRBV9
d_gene: .
CDR3nt: TGTGCCAGCAGCGCCGGAGTGCGGGATACGCAGTATTTT
CDR3aa: CASSAGVRDTQYF

abundance: .
j_gene: TRBJ1-2
v_gene: TRBV4-1
d_gene: .
CDR3nt: TGCGCCAGCAGCCAAGATGGCCAGTCTAACTATGGCTACACCTTC
CDR3aa: CASSQDGQSNYGYTF

abundance: many
j_gene: TRBJ2-7
v_gene: TRBV2
d_gene: .
CDR3nt: TGTGCCAGCGGCTACGAGCAGTACTTC
CDR3aa: CASGYEQYF

abundance: few
j_gene: TRBJ2-1
v_gene: TRBV5-1
d_gene: .
CDR3nt: TGCGCCAGCAGCACACAGGGAGGTGAGCAGTTCTTC
CDR3aa: CASSTQGGEQFF

abundance: many
j_gene: TRBJ2-7
v_gene: TRBV6-1
d_gene: TRBD2
CDR3nt: TGTGCCAGCTCCGGGACTAGCGGGAGAAGGGGAGAGCAGTACTTC
CDR3aa: CASSGTSGRRGEQYF

abundance: many
j_gene: TRBJ1-2
v_gene: TRBV19
d_gene: TRBD1
CDR3nt: TGTGCCAGTAGCCGACAGGGGACCGCTAACTATGGCTACACCTTC
CDR3aa: CASSRQGTANYGYTF

abundance: few
j_gene: TRBJ2-1
v_gene: TRBV24-1
d_gene: TRBD1
CDR3nt: TGTGCCACCAGTGAATCCGGGACAGTACTCTACAATGAGCAGTTCTTC
CDR3aa: CATSESGTVLYNEQFF

abundance: many
j_gene: TRBJ1-5
v_gene: TRBV18
d_gene: .
CDR3nt: TGTGCCAGCTCAGATGACAATCAGCCCCAGCATTTT
CDR3aa: CASSDDNQPQHF

abundance: .
j_gene: TRBJ1-5
v_gene: TRBV6-6
d_gene: .
CDR3nt: TGTGCCAGCAGTTCCGAGGGGCAGCCCCAGCATTTT
CDR3aa: CASSSEGQPQHF

abundance: .
j_gene: TRBJ2-6
v_gene: TRBV28
d_gene: .
CDR3nt: TGTGCCAGCAGTTTGATCAGCTCTGGGGCCAACGTCCTGACTTTC
CDR3aa: CASSLISSGANVLTF

abundance: many
j_gene: TRBJ2-7
v_gene: TRBV9
d_gene: TRBD1
CDR3nt: TGTGCCAGCAGCCCTGGGACAGGAACCTACGAGCAGTACTTC
CDR3aa: CASSPGTGTYEQYF

abundance: .
j_gene: TRBJ1-5
v_gene: TRBV28
d_gene: .
CDR3nt: TGTGCCAGCAGTGATAATAATCAGCCCCAGCATTTT
CDR3aa: CASSDNNQPQHF

abundance: .
j_gene: TRBJ2-7
v_gene: TRBV2
d_gene: .
CDR3nt: TGTGCCAGCAGCGGACTTTCTTACGAGCAGTACTTC
CDR3aa: CASSGLSYEQYF

abundance: many
j_gene: TRBJ2-5
v_gene: TRBV4-1
d_gene: TRBD2
CDR3nt: TGCGCCAGCAGCCAAGATAAGTCGGCTAGCGGGAGAGGGGAGACCCAGTACTTC
CDR3aa: CASSQDKSASGRGETQYF

abundance: many
j_gene: TRBJ1-2
v_gene: TRBV18
d_gene: TRBD1
CDR3nt: TGTGCCAGCTCACCAACACAGGGGGAAAGCAGCTATGGCTACACCTTC
CDR3aa: CASSPTQGESSYGYTF

abundance: many
j_gene: TRBJ1-1
v_gene: TRBV20-1
d_gene: .
CDR3nt: TGCAGTGCTAGCCTTGGGGGAAGGGACACTGAAGCTTTCTTT
CDR3aa: CSASLGGRDTEAFF

abundance: once
j_gene: TRBJ2-7
v_gene: TRBV5-1
d_gene: TRBD1
CDR3nt: TGCGCCAGCAGCACCGGGACAGGGGGCGTCTACGAGCAGTACTTC
CDR3aa: CASSTGTGGVYEQYF

abundance: many
j_gene: TRBJ2-3
v_gene: TRBV5-5
d_gene: TRBD1
CDR3nt: TGTGCCAGCAGCTTGGAGGACAGGGATTTCCCAGATACGCAGTATTTT
CDR3aa: CASSLEDRDFPDTQYF

abundance: many
j_gene: TRBJ2-3
v_gene: TRBV10-2
d_gene: TRBD1
CDR3nt: TGCGCCAGTACACAGGGGGCAGGAGATACGCAGTATTTT
CDR3aa: CASTQGAGDTQYF

abundance: few
j_gene: TRBJ2-7
v_gene: TRBV29-1
d_gene: .
CDR3nt: TGCAGCGTTGGGTATCCCTCCTACGAGCAGTACTTC
CDR3aa: CSVGYPSYEQYF

abundance: few
j_gene: TRBJ2-7
v_gene: TRBV29-1
d_gene: .
CDR3nt: TGCAGCGTTGGGACGTCGGCAGGCCGGTACTTC
CDR3aa: CSVGTSAGRYF

abundance: many
j_gene: TRBJ2-3
v_gene: TRBV2
d_gene: .
CDR3nt: TGTGCCAGCAGAAAGGGGGGACTTCTCACAGATACGCAGTATTTT
CDR3aa: CASRKGGLLTDTQYF

abundance: many
j_gene: TRBJ2-1
v_gene: TRBV19
d_gene: .
CDR3nt: TGTGCCAGTACAGGGTACAATGAGCAGTTCTTC
CDR3aa: CASTGYNEQFF

abundance: many
j_gene: TRBJ1-2
v_gene: TRBV7-9
d_gene: .
CDR3nt: TGTGCCAGCAGCTTAGCGGGCATGGATGGCTACACCTTC
CDR3aa: CASSLAGMDGYTF

abundance: .
j_gene: TRBJ1-5
v_gene: TRBV20-1
d_gene: .
CDR3nt: TGCAGTGCTATCAGAAACAGCAATCAGCCCCAGCATTTT
CDR3aa: CSAIRNSNQPQHF

abundance: few
j_gene: TRBJ1-1
v_gene: TRBV28
d_gene: .
CDR3nt: TGTGCCAGCAGTTTGTTGGGGCTAGAAGCTTTCTTT
CDR3aa: CASSLLGLEAFF

abundance: .
j_gene: TRBJ1-5
v_gene: TRBV27
d_gene: TRBD1
CDR3nt: TGTGCCAGCAGTGCGCGGACAGGGGATTATCCTTCTGGTCAGCCCCAGCATTTT
CDR3aa: CASSARTGDYPSGQPQHF

abundance: many
j_gene: TRBJ1-2
v_gene: TRBV7-9
d_gene: .
CDR3nt: TGTGCCAGCAGCTCCGACGGCCTCTATGGCTACACCTTC
CDR3aa: CASSSDGLYGYTF

abundance: many
j_gene: TRBJ2-1
v_gene: TRBV11-3
d_gene: .
CDR3nt: TGTGCCAGCAGCTTCGAGGGGATTGGTAATGAGCAGTTCTTC
CDR3aa: CASSFEGIGNEQFF

abundance: many
j_gene: TRBJ2-3
v_gene: TRBV3-1
d_gene: .
CDR3nt: TGTGCCAGCAGCCAGGGGGGAGATACGCAGTATTTT
CDR3aa: CASSQGGDTQYF

abundance: .
j_gene: TRBJ2-7
v_gene: TRBV7-9
d_gene: .
CDR3nt: TGTGCCAGCAGCTTAGCACTACGAGGGCAGTACTTC
CDR3aa: CASSLALRGQYF